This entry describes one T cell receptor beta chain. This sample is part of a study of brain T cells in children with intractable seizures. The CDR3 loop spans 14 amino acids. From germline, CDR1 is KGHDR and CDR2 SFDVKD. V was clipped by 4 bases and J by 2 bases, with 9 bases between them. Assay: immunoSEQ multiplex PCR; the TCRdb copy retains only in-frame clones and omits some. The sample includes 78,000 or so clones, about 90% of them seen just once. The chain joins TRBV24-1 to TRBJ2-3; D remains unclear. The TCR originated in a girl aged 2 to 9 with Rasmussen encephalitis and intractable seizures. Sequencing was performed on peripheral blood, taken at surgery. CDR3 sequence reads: CATSDRLITDTQYF. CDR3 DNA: TGTGCCACCAGTGACCGGTTAATCACAGATACGCAGTATTTT.